A single T cell receptor beta chain is shown here with its context. Original analysis: Estimation of nucleated cell counts relied on the amplification of reference gene primers. Profiled with immunoSEQ multiplex PCR; TCRdb holds only in-frame clones, not every one. Clonal size and the V and J genes are those of that table, whereas D and trimming came from the DNA. The sample consists of 25,000 to 30,000 clones, 72% of them appearing once. This sample is part of a study of blood T cell repertoires in COVID-19. Overall study: Sample material is recorded as cDNA or gDNA derived from T cells, B-cell-depleted T cells, or PBMCs.

There are 18 residues in the CDR3. The ends were cut back, 6 bases at V and 7 bases at J, with 25 bases in the middle. The germline CDR1 and CDR2 sequences are MDHEN and SYDVKM. Source material: peripheral blood. This TCR was recovered from a boy between 2 and 10 years old with active or convalescent COVID-19. J is TRBJ1-6 and V is TRBV28, with D possibly matching TRBD1 (5 bases). The CDR3 DNA is TGTGCCAGCAGACCCGTGACAGCCCTTTCGTCAGGGAATTCACCCCTCCACTTT. This translates into CASRPVTALSSGNSPLHF.